These T cell receptor beta chains were read from a single sample in a study of T cells in localized non-small cell lung cancer. The assay was immunoSEQ multiplex PCR, and TCRdb's table has in-frame clones only and misses some. The sample holds 45,000 to 65,000 clones, over 85% seen once. The specimen comprised peripheral blood, sampled before any cancer treatment. The receptors were gathered from a man aged 40 to 70 with stage I squamous cell lung carcinoma. CDR3s include the opening cysteine and the closing phenylalanine or tryptophan. A D gene is named only where the DNA matches it firmly. For some rows the clone size is stated as once, few or many, or as a class when expanded; others skip it.

clone size: NA; J gene: TRBJ2-7; V gene: TRBV18; D gene: NA; CDR3 DNA: TGTGCCAGCTCACCAGCCGGGACTCAGAGCTCCTACGAGCAGTACTTC; CDR3 protein: CASSPAGTQSSYEQYF
clone size: NA; J gene: TRBJ1-1; V gene: TRBV2; D gene: TRBD1; CDR3 DNA: TGTGCCAGCAATAAGGGACAGGGGAACACTGAAGCTTTCTTT; CDR3 protein: CASNKGQGNTEAFF
clone size: NA; J gene: TRBJ2-2; V gene: TRBV6-5; D gene: NA; CDR3 DNA: TGTGCCAGCATCCGACAGGGAGGGACCGGGGAGCTGTTTTTT; CDR3 protein: CASIRQGGTGELFF
clone size: NA; J gene: TRBJ2-2; V gene: TRBV30; D gene: NA; CDR3 DNA: TGTGCCCGCTCCCACGGGGGGGAGCTGTTTTTT; CDR3 protein: CARSHGGELFF
clone size: NA; J gene: TRBJ2-2; V gene: TRBV15; D gene: NA; CDR3 DNA: TGTGCCACCAGTCGTCAACCAGGGGTGGTCACCGGGGAGCTGTTTTTT; CDR3 protein: CATSRQPGVVTGELFF
clone size: NA; J gene: TRBJ1-3; V gene: TRBV5-6; D gene: NA; CDR3 DNA: TGTGCCAGCAGCTTCTGGGGGGCTGCGAACACCATATATTTT; CDR3 protein: CASSFWGAANTIYF
clone size: NA; J gene: TRBJ2-1; V gene: TRBV2; D gene: TRBD2; CDR3 DNA: TGTGCCAGCAGTGATAGACTAGCGGGATGGGTAAGGCAGTTCTTC; CDR3 protein: CASSDRLAGWVRQFF
clone size: NA; J gene: TRBJ2-3; V gene: TRBV30; D gene: NA; CDR3 DNA: TGTGCCTGGACCTCAACCGGCGGGCCCTCGTGGGCAGATACGCAGTATTTT; CDR3 protein: CAWTSTGGPSWADTQYF
clone size: once; J gene: TRBJ2-7; V gene: TRBV10-3; D gene: NA; CDR3 DNA: TGTGCCATCAGTGAGTGGGACGGATTAACGACCGAGCAGTACTTC; CDR3 protein: CAISEWDGLTTEQYF
clone size: once; J gene: TRBJ2-5; V gene: TRBV7-3; D gene: TRBD2; CDR3 DNA: TGTGCCAGCAGCCCAAGGGGTAGCGGGAGAGGAGAGACCCAGTACTTC; CDR3 protein: CASSPRGSGRGETQYF
clone size: NA; J gene: TRBJ2-1; V gene: TRBV7-2; D gene: TRBD2; CDR3 DNA: TGTGCCAGCAGCGAGGGACTAGCGGGAGGTGAGCAGTTCTTC; CDR3 protein: CASSEGLAGGEQFF
clone size: NA; J gene: TRBJ2-1; V gene: TRBV29-1; D gene: TRBD2; CDR3 DNA: TGCAGCGTCGGACTAGCGGGAGGGGGGAATGAGCAGTTCTTC; CDR3 protein: CSVGLAGGGNEQFF
clone size: NA; J gene: TRBJ1-2; V gene: TRBV5-4; D gene: NA; CDR3 DNA: TGTGCCAGCAGCCAAGCATTAGGGGGAGAGGGCTATGGCTACACCTTC; CDR3 protein: CASSQALGGEGYGYTF
clone size: few; J gene: TRBJ1-3; V gene: TRBV4-2; D gene: TRBD1; CDR3 DNA: TGTGCCAGCAGCCAAGTCGGGGACAGAGGAAACACCATATATTTT; CDR3 protein: CASSQVGDRGNTIYF
clone size: NA; J gene: TRBJ2-1; V gene: TRBV6-5; D gene: TRBD2; CDR3 DNA: TGTGCCAGCAGTTCCTATCTAGCGGGAGGCCCACCTGAGCAGTTCTTC; CDR3 protein: CASSSYLAGGPPEQFF
clone size: NA; J gene: TRBJ2-7; V gene: TRBV28; D gene: NA; CDR3 DNA: TGTGCCACTACCATCGGAAGCTCCTACGAGCAGTACTTC; CDR3 protein: CATTIGSSYEQYF
clone size: NA; J gene: TRBJ2-1; V gene: TRBV11-2; D gene: NA; CDR3 DNA: TGTGCCAGCAGCTTAGATCTTTTGGCTTTATACAATGAGCAGTTCTTC; CDR3 protein: CASSLDLLALYNEQFF
clone size: NA; J gene: TRBJ2-1; V gene: TRBV28; D gene: TRBD2; CDR3 DNA: TGTGCCAGCAGCTCCACTAGCGGGAGAGGTCCCTCCCAGTTCTTC; CDR3 protein: CASSSTSGRGPSQFF
clone size: NA; J gene: TRBJ2-1; V gene: TRBV29-1; D gene: TRBD2; CDR3 DNA: TGCAGCGTAGCCGGGGGAGGGTTGGATGAGCAGTTCTTC; CDR3 protein: CSVAGGGLDEQFF
clone size: few; J gene: TRBJ1-5; V gene: TRBV5-5; D gene: NA; CDR3 DNA: TGTGCCAGCAGCTTGGACCGGGGCAATCAGCCCCAGCATTTT; CDR3 protein: CASSLDRGNQPQHF
clone size: NA; J gene: TRBJ1-1; V gene: TRBV7-9; D gene: TRBD1; CDR3 DNA: TGTGCCAGCAGCTCCCCCCAAGACAGGGTCGACACTGAAGCTTTCTTT; CDR3 protein: CASSSPQDRVDTEAFF
clone size: NA; J gene: TRBJ1-1; V gene: TRBV6-5; D gene: NA; CDR3 DNA: TGTGCCAGCATCCGACGGGGGGGCTGGGACACTGAAGCTTTCTTT; CDR3 protein: CASIRRGGWDTEAFF
clone size: NA; J gene: TRBJ1-5; V gene: TRBV7-2; D gene: NA; CDR3 DNA: TGTGCCAGCAGCTCGTGGACACGGAATCAGCCCCAGCATTTT; CDR3 protein: CASSSWTRNQPQHF
clone size: NA; J gene: TRBJ2-1; V gene: TRBV28; D gene: TRBD2; CDR3 DNA: TGTGCCACCCTAACTCTAGCGGGAACCTACAATGAGCAGTTCTTC; CDR3 protein: CATLTLAGTYNEQFF
clone size: NA; J gene: TRBJ2-5; V gene: TRBV9; D gene: TRBD2; CDR3 DNA: TGTGCCAGCAGCGTAGGCCCTAGCGGACAAGAGACCCAGTACTTC; CDR3 protein: CASSVGPSGQETQYF
clone size: NA; J gene: TRBJ2-3; V gene: TRBV6-5; D gene: TRBD2; CDR3 DNA: TGTGCCAGCAGTTCCCTAGCGGGAAGGGGTGCAGATACGCAGTATTTT; CDR3 protein: CASSSLAGRGADTQYF
clone size: few; J gene: TRBJ1-5; V gene: TRBV30; D gene: TRBD1; CDR3 DNA: TGTGCCTGGAGCGCGAAGACCCGGGACAGTGTGTTTTGGAGCAATCAGCCCCAGCATTTT; CDR3 protein: CAWSAKTRDSVFWSNQPQHF
clone size: once; J gene: TRBJ2-7; V gene: TRBV7-2; D gene: NA; CDR3 DNA: TGTGCCAGCAGCTTAGAGGGCGCGACGGTTTTTCACGAGCAGTACTTC; CDR3 protein: CASSLEGATVFHEQYF
clone size: NA; J gene: TRBJ2-1; V gene: TRBV5-1; D gene: TRBD2; CDR3 DNA: TGCGCCAGCAGCATTCAGACTAGCGGCAATGAGCAGTTCTTC; CDR3 protein: CASSIQTSGNEQFF
clone size: once; J gene: TRBJ1-3; V gene: TRBV7-2; D gene: TRBD1; CDR3 DNA: TGTGCCAGCAGCTCGGACAGGACCTCTGGAAACACCATATATTTT; CDR3 protein: CASSSDRTSGNTIYF
clone size: NA; J gene: TRBJ1-6; V gene: TRBV4-1; D gene: NA; CDR3 DNA: TGCGCCAGCAGCCAAGTAGGATCGGTGCTAGGGAATTCACCCCTCCACTTT; CDR3 protein: CASSQVGSVLGNSPLHF
clone size: NA; J gene: TRBJ1-4; V gene: TRBV6-4; D gene: NA; CDR3 DNA: TGTGCCAGCAGTGTTTGGACAGTAGATAATGAAAAACTGTTTTTT; CDR3 protein: CASSVWTVDNEKLFF
clone size: NA; J gene: TRBJ2-6; V gene: TRBV28; D gene: TRBD2; CDR3 DNA: TGTGCCAGCAGTTCCCTAGCGGGAGGGGCCAACGTCCTGACTTTC; CDR3 protein: CASSSLAGGANVLTF
clone size: NA; J gene: TRBJ2-1; V gene: TRBV14; D gene: TRBD2; CDR3 DNA: TGTGCCAGCAGCCGAAGGACTAGCGGGAGATACAATGAGCAGTTCTTC; CDR3 protein: CASSRRTSGRYNEQFF
clone size: NA; J gene: TRBJ2-1; V gene: TRBV18; D gene: NA; CDR3 DNA: TGTGCCAGCTCACCAGCGCAGGGGTCCTACAATGAGCAGTTCTTC; CDR3 protein: CASSPAQGSYNEQFF
clone size: NA; J gene: TRBJ2-5; V gene: TRBV27; D gene: TRBD1; CDR3 DNA: TGTGCCAGCAGTCCCGCGTTGCGAGGGGGCGAGACCCAGTACTTC; CDR3 protein: CASSPALRGGETQYF
clone size: NA; J gene: TRBJ2-6; V gene: TRBV5-6; D gene: TRBD2; CDR3 DNA: TGTGCCAGCAGCTTGCTTGGACTAGCGGGAGCCTCTGGGGCCAACGTCCTGACTTTC; CDR3 protein: CASSLLGLAGASGANVLTF
clone size: NA; J gene: TRBJ2-2; V gene: TRBV6-6; D gene: NA; CDR3 DNA: TGTGCCAGCCTCCCCGGAGTAGAGAACACCGGGGAGCTGTTTTTT; CDR3 protein: CASLPGVENTGELFF
clone size: medium-sized; J gene: TRBJ1-2; V gene: TRBV9; D gene: NA; CDR3 DNA: TGTGCCAGCAGCGTAGAGGTTTCCTTATTGTTCGGCTACACCTTC; CDR3 protein: CASSVEVSLLFGYTF
clone size: NA; J gene: TRBJ2-7; V gene: TRBV19; D gene: NA; CDR3 DNA: TGTGCCAGTGGTTATCCGGGACGCTACGAGCAGTACTTC; CDR3 protein: CASGYPGRYEQYF
clone size: NA; J gene: TRBJ2-7; V gene: TRBV30; D gene: NA; CDR3 DNA: TGTGCCTGGAACAGGGCCTACGAGCAGTACTTC; CDR3 protein: CAWNRAYEQYF
clone size: few; J gene: TRBJ2-3; V gene: TRBV28; D gene: NA; CDR3 DNA: TGTGCCAGCAGTTTTTGGGGGAGAAGGCCAGATACGCAGTATTTT; CDR3 protein: CASSFWGRRPDTQYF
clone size: NA; J gene: TRBJ1-3; V gene: TRBV6-6; D gene: NA; CDR3 DNA: TGTGCCAGCAGTTTGCTTCATGGAAACACCATATATTTT; CDR3 protein: CASSLLHGNTIYF
clone size: NA; J gene: TRBJ2-5; V gene: TRBV4-1; D gene: NA; CDR3 DNA: TGCGCCAGCAGCCATTGGGCGGAGAAAGAGACCCAGTACTTC; CDR3 protein: CASSHWAEKETQYF